The clone carrying this TCR beta chain was seen a handful of times. Antigen: not known. This sample was taken from a study of blood T cells in healthy people across ages. Whole-study findings and limits: Donor CMV status, an unknown factor, possibly confounded changes in expanded clonotypes.

V lost 7 bases, J lost 7 bases, and 13 bases lay in between. Germline assignment: CDR1 MNHEY and CDR2 SVGAGI. The CDR3 spans 13 residues. A second PCR, run for roughly 7 to 12 cycles, used a sample-barcoded 5' primer plus a J-beta primer mix. TCRdb reanalysed the 5' RACE reads using MiXCR and keeps one entry per CDR3 protein. This table has roughly 1.7 million distinct CDR3 sequences, around 35% appearing once. The sequence was obtained from a woman between 25 and 40 years old in good health. V is TRBV6-5 and J is TRBJ2-2; D unresolved. Sequencing input: blood. The CDR3 is CASKVPLGGELFF. The CDR3 DNA reads TGTGCCAGCAAGGTCCCCCTGGGCGGGGAGCTGTTTTTT.